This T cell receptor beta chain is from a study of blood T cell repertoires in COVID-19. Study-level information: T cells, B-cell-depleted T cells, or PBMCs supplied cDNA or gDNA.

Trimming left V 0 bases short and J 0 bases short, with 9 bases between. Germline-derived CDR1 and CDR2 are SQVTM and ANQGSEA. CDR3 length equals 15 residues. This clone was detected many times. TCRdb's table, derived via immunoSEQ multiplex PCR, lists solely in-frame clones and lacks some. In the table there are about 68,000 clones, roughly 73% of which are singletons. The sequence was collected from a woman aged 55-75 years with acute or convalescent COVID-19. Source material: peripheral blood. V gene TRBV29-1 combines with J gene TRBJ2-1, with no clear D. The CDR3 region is CSVEDPRSSYNEQFF. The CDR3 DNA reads TGCAGCGTTGAAGATCCACGGAGCTCCTACAATGAGCAGTTCTTC.